A selection of T cell receptor beta chains follows, all from one sample in a study of multiple sclerosis patients with progressive multifocal leukoencephalopathy. TCRdb's copy holds only in-frame clones and misses some; the assay was immunoSEQ multiplex PCR. Here the sample spans 20,000 to 30,000 clones, more than 85% being singletons. The starting material was PBMCs, obtained from a patient treated with natalizumab. The origin of the receptors is a man aged 25 to 40 with multiple sclerosis. Both conserved end residues are part of each CDR3. D genes are given only for firm matches. The size entry is marked missing in some rows and otherwise reads once, few, many or a size class.

size	V	J	D	CDR3	DNA
NA	TRBV19	TRBJ1-6	NA	CASSIREAPLHF	TGTGCCAGTAGTATCAGAGAGGCACCCCTCCACTTT
NA	TRBV6-6	TRBJ2-7	TRBD1	CASSYELGGVEQYF	TGTGCCAGCAGTTACGAGCTAGGGGGCGTCGAGCAGTACTTC
NA	TRBV13	TRBJ1-3	NA	CASSLVRAGNTIYF	TGTGCCAGCAGCTTAGTGCGGGCGGGAAACACCATATATTTT
NA	TRBV6-1	TRBJ2-5	NA	CASRGPQETQYF	TGTGCCAGCAGGGGACCCCAGGAGACCCAGTACTTC
NA	TRBV4-1	TRBJ2-2	TRBD2	CASSPSGRYTGELFF	TGCGCCAGCAGCCCTAGCGGGAGGTACACCGGGGAGCTGTTTTTT
NA	TRBV29-1	TRBJ1-2	NA	CSVEDETLYGYTF	TGCAGCGTTGAAGATGAGACGCTGTATGGCTACACCTTC
NA	TRBV18	TRBJ2-7	NA	CASRNPGEEYEQYF	TGTGCCAGCCGAAATCCTGGGGAGGAATACGAGCAGTACTTC
NA	TRBV2	TRBJ2-3	TRBD2	CASIRIAGFRDTQYF	TGTGCCAGCATCCGAATAGCGGGATTTAGAGATACGCAGTATTTT
NA	TRBV6-5	TRBJ1-2	NA	CASSYSIQNYGYTF	TGTGCCAGCAGTTACTCGATACAGAACTATGGCTACACCTTC
NA	TRBV2	TRBJ1-3	NA	CASRTDTVSGNTIYF	TGTGCCAGCAGAACCGACACCGTCTCTGGAAACACCATATATTTT
NA	TRBV11-2	TRBJ2-7	NA	CASSSSGGYYEQYF	TGTGCCAGCAGCTCGTCCGGGGGTTACTACGAGCAGTACTTC
NA	TRBV7-6	TRBJ2-1	NA	CASSLGTYSYNEQFF	TGTGCCAGCAGCTTAGGGACATACTCCTACAATGAGCAGTTCTTC
NA	TRBV11-3	TRBJ2-7	NA	CASSFRDGSYEQYF	TGTGCCAGCAGCTTCCGGGACGGCTCCTACGAGCAGTACTTC
NA	TRBV4-3	TRBJ2-7	NA	CASSQDFTGPYEQYF	TGCGCCAGCAGCCAAGATTTTACAGGCCCCTACGAGCAGTACTTC
NA	TRBV7-6	TRBJ2-2	NA	CASTRPQGTSTGELFF	TGTGCCAGCACCCGCCCCCAGGGAACGAGCACCGGGGAGCTGTTTTTT
NA	TRBV7-8	TRBJ2-5	TRBD2	CASTPTSGIVETQYF	TGTGCCAGCACCCCGACTAGCGGGATAGTAGAGACCCAGTACTTC
NA	TRBV29-1	TRBJ1-2	TRBD1	CSVSRDRRTYGYTF	TGCAGCGTTAGCCGGGACAGGCGCACCTATGGCTACACCTTC
few	TRBV10-2	TRBJ2-1	TRBD2	CASSASGIRSYNEQFF	TGCGCCAGCAGTGCTAGCGGGATAAGGTCCTACAATGAGCAGTTCTTC
NA	TRBV4-1	TRBJ2-2	NA	CASSQDHWVNTGELFF	TGCGCCAGCAGCCAAGATCACTGGGTGAACACCGGGGAGCTGTTTTTT
NA	TRBV5-6	TRBJ2-5	TRBD2	CASSQGLLQETQYF	TGTGCCAGCAGCCAGGGACTACTTCAAGAGACCCAGTACTTC
NA	TRBV19	TRBJ1-5	NA	CASSPRQQPQHF	TGTGCCAGTAGTCCCCGACAACAGCCCCAGCATTTT
NA	TRBV7-6	TRBJ1-5	NA	CASSLWDSNQPQHF	TGTGCCAGCAGCTTATGGGACAGCAATCAGCCCCAGCATTTT
once	TRBV7-8	TRBJ2-5	NA	CASSLQPDPGETQYF	TGTGCCAGCAGCTTACAACCCGACCCCGGGGAGACCCAGTACTTC
few	TRBV7-8	TRBJ1-3	NA	CASSLGVGSGNTIYF	TGTGCCAGCAGCTTAGGAGTCGGCTCTGGAAACACCATATATTTT
NA	TRBV6-1	TRBJ2-3	TRBD1	CASRGDRGVADTQYF	TGTGCCAGCAGGGGGGACAGGGGGGTGGCAGATACGCAGTATTTT
NA	TRBV5-7	TRBJ1-2	TRBD1	CASSPRDRGYGYTF	TGTGCCAGCAGCCCCCGGGACAGGGGTTATGGCTACACCTTC
NA	TRBV7-9	TRBJ2-1	TRBD1	CASRQGNNEQFF	TGTGCCAGCCGACAGGGGAACAATGAGCAGTTCTTC
NA	TRBV5-5	TRBJ2-7	NA	CASSLGGPIYEQYF	TGTGCCAGCAGCTTAGGAGGACCGATCTACGAGCAGTACTTC
once	TRBV7-9	TRBJ2-1	TRBD2	CASSLKGLAGGNEQFF	TGTGCCAGCAGCCTAAAGGGACTAGCGGGAGGCAATGAGCAGTTCTTC
NA	TRBV7-8	TRBJ2-1	TRBD2	CASSLGSSGIYNEQFF	TGTGCCAGCAGCTTAGGATCTAGCGGGATTTACAATGAGCAGTTCTTC
NA	TRBV9	TRBJ1-3	NA	CASSPAPPGSSGNTIYF	TGTGCCAGCAGCCCCGCCCCGCCAGGGAGCTCTGGAAACACCATATATTTT
NA	TRBV5-6	TRBJ1-1	NA	CASSFDMNTEAFF	TGTGCCAGCAGCTTCGACATGAACACTGAAGCTTTCTTT
NA	TRBV15	TRBJ2-2	NA	CATSRVLGPGELFF	TGTGCCACCAGCAGAGTCCTAGGACCCGGGGAGCTGTTTTTT
NA	TRBV30	TRBJ1-1	NA	CAWSVMGRTEAFF	TGTGCCTGGAGTGTTATGGGTAGGACTGAAGCTTTCTTT
NA	TRBV4-3	TRBJ2-5	TRBD1	CASSQEGGRGPETQYF	TGCGCCAGCAGCCAGGAAGGGGGCAGGGGCCCGGAGACCCAGTACTTC
NA	TRBV20-1	TRBJ2-5	NA	CSARDRETQYF	TGCAGTGCTAGAGATCGAGAGACCCAGTACTTC
NA	TRBV4-1	TRBJ1-2	NA	CASSQDRAGGYGYTF	TGCGCCAGCAGCCAAGATCGGGCGGGAGGTTATGGCTACACCTTC
NA	TRBV2	TRBJ2-3	TRBD2	CASNRLAGAIDTQYF	TGTGCCAGCAATAGACTAGCGGGGGCCATAGATACGCAGTATTTT
NA	TRBV4-3	TRBJ2-1	TRBD2	CASSQRGDNEQFF	TGCGCCAGCAGCCAACGGGGGGACAATGAGCAGTTCTTC
NA	TRBV5-4	TRBJ2-6	NA	CASSMSVPDKSRANVLTF	TGTGCCAGCTCCATGTCCGTACCAGACAAAAGTCGGGCCAACGTCCTGACTTTC
NA	TRBV5-8	TRBJ1-2	TRBD1	CASSNAGGAGYTF	TGTGCCAGCAGCAATGCAGGGGGCGCGGGCTACACCTTC
once	TRBV2	TRBJ2-3	NA	CASRGAGRTDTQYF	TGTGCCTCTCGAGGGGCGGGCCGCACAGATACGCAGTATTTT
NA	TRBV7-9	TRBJ2-3	NA	CASSLSQGISTDTQYF	TGTGCCAGCAGCTTAAGCCAGGGAATCTCGACAGATACGCAGTATTTT
NA	TRBV18	TRBJ2-3	NA	CASSPKTRDTQYF	TGTGCCAGCTCGCCTAAAACCAGGGATACGCAGTATTTT